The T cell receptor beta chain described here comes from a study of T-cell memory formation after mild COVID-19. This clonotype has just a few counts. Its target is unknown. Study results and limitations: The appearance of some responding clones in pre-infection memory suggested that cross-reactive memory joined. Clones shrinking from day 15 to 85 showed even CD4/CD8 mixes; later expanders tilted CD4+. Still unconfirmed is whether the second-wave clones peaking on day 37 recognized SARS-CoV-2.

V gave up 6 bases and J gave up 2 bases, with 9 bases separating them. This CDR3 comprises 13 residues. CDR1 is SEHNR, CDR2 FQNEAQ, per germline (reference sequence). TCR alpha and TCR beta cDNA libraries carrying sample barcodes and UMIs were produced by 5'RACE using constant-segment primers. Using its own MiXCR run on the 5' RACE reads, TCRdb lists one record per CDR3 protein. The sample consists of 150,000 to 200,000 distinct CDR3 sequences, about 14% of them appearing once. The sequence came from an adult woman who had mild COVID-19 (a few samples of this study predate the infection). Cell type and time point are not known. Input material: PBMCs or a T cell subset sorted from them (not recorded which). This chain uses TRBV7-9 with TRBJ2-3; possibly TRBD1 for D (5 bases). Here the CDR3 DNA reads TGTGCCAGCAGGGACATACCCACAGATACGCAGTATTTT. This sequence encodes CASRDIPTDTQYF.